This T cell receptor (beta chain) stems from a study of T-cell memory formation after mild COVID-19. In TCRdb, the 5' RACE reads were re-called with MiXCR into one record per CDR3 protein. Among 450,000 or so distinct CDR3 sequences, about 23% were seen once, and the ten largest hold around 12%. The V gene end was trimmed by 6 bases and the J gene end by 4 bases; junction bases not matched to a gene: 10. CDR1 is SGHRS, CDR2 YFSETQ, per germline. This CDR3 region has 16 residues. The chain employs TRBV5-1 and TRBJ2-3; the match to TRBD2 covers 11 bases. Source material: PBMCs or a T cell subset sorted from them (not recorded which). The receptor's source is an adult woman who had mild COVID-19 (a few samples of this study predate the infection). Cell type and time point are not known. This chain's CDR3 is CASTQTSGIVADTQYF. The CDR3 DNA reads as TGCGCCAGCACCCAGACTAGCGGGATCGTTGCAGATACGCAGTATTTT.